The T cell receptor (beta chain) described here comes from a study of blood T cell repertoires in COVID-19. Study context: Collection of acute and convalescent COVID-19 samples took place in the United States, Italy and Spain.

Resolution of symptoms, clearance, or two negative PCRs was present in recovered Cohort 3 donors. Sequenced by immunoSEQ multiplex PCR; TCRdb stores in-frame clones only, minus some. The table lists over 250,000 clones, roughly 90% of them singletons. The germline gives CDR1 GTSNPN, CDR2 SVGIG (reference sequence). This CDR3 region has 13 residues. Losses at the gene ends were 2 bases for V and 5 bases for J; bases not matched to a gene: 3. The rearrangement links TRBV30 to TRBJ2-3, with 8 bases lining up with TRBD2. The TCR sequence derives from a woman aged 55-70 years who had recovered from COVID-19. The sequenced sample was PBMCs or T cells enriched from blood (not recorded which). The CDR3 bases are TGTGCCTGGAGTCAGGGACTAGTAGATACGCAGTATTTT. Its translation: CAWSQGLVDTQYF.